Below, 23 T cell receptor beta chains from the same sample are listed, as sequenced in a study of OX40 agonist ivuxolimab in advanced cancers. TCRdb keeps only in-frame clones here, not all; method: immunoSEQ multiplex PCR. This table has about 17,000 clones, less than 90% appearing once. The starting material was CD4+ or CD8+ T cells sorted from blood, obtained in a trial of the OX40 agonist ivuxolimab. All receptors derive from an adult with an advanced solid tumor such as melanoma, head and neck, liver or kidney cancer.

V is TRBV18 and J is TRBJ2-5, with D perhaps being TRBD1 or TRBD2 (5 bases each). This CDR3 has 14 residues. The germline V and J ends were trimmed by 3 bases and 2 bases, with 10 bases remaining between them. Per the germline V gene, CDR1 is KGHSH and CDR2 is LQKENI. The CDR3 loop is CASSPGPSQETQYF. In DNA, the CDR3 is TGTGCCAGCTCACCGGGACCGTCTCAAGAGACCCAGTACTTC.

The genes are TRBV28 and TRBJ2-7, with TRBD1 matching over 11 bases. The CDR3 extends over 15 amino acids. Looked up from germline, CDR1 is MDHEN and CDR2 is SYDVKM. V lost 3 bases and J lost 3; bases outside the gene matches: 4. The CDR3 DNA reads as TGTGCCAGCAGTTTTACCGGGACAGGGGGCTACGAGCAGTACTTC. It yields the protein CASSFTGTGGYEQYF. The full variable domain, completed using reference TRBV28 and TRBJ2-7, is DVKVTQSSRYLVKRTGEKVFLECVQDMDHENMFWYRQDPGLGLRLIYFSYDVKMKEKGDIPEGYSVSREKKERFSLILESASTNQTSMYLCASSFTGTGGYEQYFGPGTRLTVT.

The chain combines TRBV11-2 with TRBJ2-3; maybe TRBD2 (7 bases). CDR3 length equals 17 residues. CDR1 and CDR2 from the germline V gene are SGHAT and FQNNGV. V dropped 6 bases and J dropped 4 bases, with 23 bases sitting between them. CDR3: CASSHGGGLGIADTQYF. The CDR3 DNA reads TGTGCCAGCAGTCACGGCGGGGGCCTTGGGATAGCAGATACGCAGTATTTT.

The V call is TRBV7-7, the J call TRBJ2-2; tentative D call: TRBD2 (5 bases). V lost 10 bases to trimming and J lost 5 bases, with 11 bases between them. The germline gives CDR1 SSHAT, CDR2 FNYEAQ (reference sequence). CDR3 size: 12 residues. The CDR3 is CATRPGTGELFF. CDR3 nucleotides: TGTGCCACTCGGCCGGGAACCGGGGAGCTGTTTTTT. Using reference TRBV7-7 and TRBJ2-2 for the parts outside the CDR3, the full variable domain is GAGVSQSPRYKVTKRGQDVTLRCDPISSHATLYWYQQALGQGPEFLTYFNYEAQPDKSGLPSDRFSAERPEGSISTLTIQRTEQRDSAMYRCATRPGTGELFFGEGSRLTVL.

In this sample, this clone is medium-sized. The chain employs TRBV30 and TRBJ1-3; D not resolved. Germline loops: CDR1 GTSNPN, CDR2 SVGIG (reference sequence). Trimming removed 2 bases from V and 0 bases from J, with 8 bases in between. This CDR3 is 14 amino acids long. The CDR3 region is CAWSYGISGNTIYF. In DNA form, the CDR3 reads TGTGCCTGGAGTTATGGGATCTCTGGAAACACCATATATTTT.

This clone has just a few counts. V and J are TRBV9 and TRBJ2-7, with 7 bases lining up with TRBD1. Per germline, CDR1 SGDLS and CDR2 YYNGEE. The CDR3 length is 15 residues. V was pared by 2 bases and J by 1 base, with 6 bases of the junction left unmatched. CDR3 bases: TGTGCCAGCAGCGTTAGACCGGGACAGTCCTACGAGCAGTACTTC. Protein sequence: CASSVRPGQSYEQYF.

In this sample, this clone turned up a few times. Other DNA sequences of this sample code for an identical CDR3. The chain joins TRBV19 to TRBJ1-5; D call uncertain. The CDR3 has 12 amino acids. Trimming left V 3 bases short and J 6 bases short, with 6 bases between. In germline, CDR1 is LNHDA, CDR2 SQIVND (reference sequence). CDR3 in amino acids: CASSISAQPQHF. CDR3 DNA sequence: TGTGCCAGTAGTATCAGTGCTCAGCCCCAGCATTTT.

The gene calls are TRBV5-5 and TRBJ2-2; D not certain. The CDR3 loop spans 15 amino acids. The V gene's germline CDR1 is SGHKS and CDR2 YYEKEE (reference sequence). Trimming cost V 0 bases and J 3 bases, with 9 bases left between them. The CDR3 nucleotides are TGTGCCAGCAGCTTGGTCATCCCCTACACCGGGGAGCTGTTTTTT. Protein: CASSLVIPYTGELFF.

This clone was found a few times. This chain joins TRBV11-2 and TRBJ2-4; no clear D gene. Trimming shortened V by 0 bases and J by 7 bases, and 13 bases separated the two germline ends. Germline CDR1 and CDR2: SGHAT and FQNNGV. The CDR3 sequence is 15 residues long. For the CDR3, the DNA is TGTGCCAGCAGCTTAGAATTGGCGCTGGGGAACATTCAGTACTTC. Protein product: CASSLELALGNIQYF.

This clone was picked up one time. The chain uses TRBV13 and TRBJ2-5, with D maybe TRBD1 (5 bases). V shed 1 base and J shed 7 bases, with 10 bases lying between them. The germline V gene encodes CDR1 PRHDT and CDR2 FYEKMQ (reference sequence). The CDR3 covers 13 residues. CDR3 amino acids: CASSLEQTVTQYF. The CDR3 DNA reads as TGTGCCAGCAGCTTAGAACAGACAGTGACCCAGTACTTC.

The rearrangement uses TRBV14 and TRBJ1-3; D is ambiguous. The CDR3 covers 14 residues. CDR1 is SGHDN, CDR2 FVKESK, per germline. Trimming took 3 bases from V and 2 from J, leaving 8 bases between them. The CDR3 protein is CASSHPWTGNTIYF. CDR3 sequence (DNA): TGTGCCAGCAGCCATCCCTGGACTGGAAACACCATATATTTT.

This clone was seen once. The rearrangement joins TRBV13 to TRBJ2-2; unclear D gene. V was cut by 6 bases and J by 6 bases, with 14 bases left in between. This CDR3 contains 14 residues. Germline values: CDR1 PRHDT, CDR2 FYEKMQ (reference sequence). The DNA for the CDR3 is TGTGCCAGCAGTGATCGAGATTCACCCGGGGAGCTGTTTTTT. This encodes CASSDRDSPGELFF.

Only a few counts were recorded for this clone. The gene calls are TRBV7-9 and TRBJ2-1; D may be TRBD2 (5 bases). Germline lookup yields CDR1 SEHNR and CDR2 FQNEAQ (reference sequence). V shed 5 bases and J shed 9 bases, with 8 bases lying between them. The CDR3 totals 11 residues. The chain's CDR3 is CASSPGSEQFF. CDR3 DNA sequence: TGTGCCAGCAGCCCGGGGAGTGAGCAGTTCTTC. The full variable domain, completed using reference TRBV7-9 and TRBJ2-1, is DTGVSQNPRHKITKRGQNVTFRCDPISEHNRLYWYRQTLGQGPEFLTYFQNEAQLEKSRLLSDRFSAERPKGSFSTLEIQRTEQGDSAMYLCASSPGSEQFFGPGTRLTVL.

The V and J genes are TRBV10-3 and TRBJ2-7; D remains unclear. Germline V gene sequence: CDR1 ENHRY, CDR2 SYGVKD. Trimming removed 0 bases at V and 2 bases at J, with 11 bases between. The CDR3 sequence is 15 residues long. The chain's CDR3 is CAISESGSGTYEQYF. The CDR3 region has the DNA TGTGCCATCAGTGAGTCGGGTAGTGGGACCTACGAGCAGTACTTC.

The chain recombines TRBV9 with TRBJ2-1; D is possibly TRBD1 (6 bases). The V gene lost 4 bases and the J gene lost 0 bases, with 17 bases spanning the gap. Per the germline V gene, CDR1 is SGDLS and CDR2 is YYNGEE. This CDR3 is built from 17 residues. CDR3: CASSPGHSLSSYNEQFF. The CDR3 DNA reads as TGTGCCAGCAGCCCGGGACACTCATTGTCCTCCTACAATGAGCAGTTCTTC.

The V and J genes are TRBV7-9 and TRBJ2-3; either TRBD1 or TRBD2 may fit D (6 bases each). With 6 bases removed from V and 2 bases from J, the gap between germline ends came to 15 bases. The germline gives CDR1 SEHNR, CDR2 FQNEAQ (reference sequence). This CDR3 region has 15 residues. CDR3 residues: CASSPGDTNTDTQYF. Here the CDR3 DNA reads TGTGCCAGCAGTCCGGGGGACACCAACACAGATACGCAGTATTTT. Combining the CDR3 with reference TRBV7-9 and TRBJ2-3 gives the whole variable domain DTGVSQNPRHKITKRGQNVTFRCDPISEHNRLYWYRQTLGQGPEFLTYFQNEAQLEKSRLLSDRFSAERPKGSFSTLEIQRTEQGDSAMYLCASSPGDTNTDTQYFGPGTRLTVL.

The chain uses TRBV27 and TRBJ1-2, with D possibly matching TRBD1 (5 bases). Germline V gene data show CDR1 as MNHEY and CDR2 as SMNVEV (reference sequence). This CDR3 is built from 19 residues. V dropped 6 bases and J dropped 0 bases, with 26 bases sitting between them. CDR3: CASSHLPLDTGIPNYGYTF. For the CDR3, the DNA is TGTGCCAGCAGCCACCTCCCTCTGGACACGGGAATTCCTAACTATGGCTACACCTTC.

The chain carries TRBV6-5 and TRBJ2-7, with D possibly matching TRBD1 (5 bases). Germline V gives CDR1 MNHEY, CDR2 SVGAGI. The CDR3 contains 14 residues. V was cut by 4 bases and J by 0 bases, with 10 bases left in between. The CDR3 coding sequence is TGTGCCAGCAGTTCAGGGATCCTCTCCTACGAGCAGTACTTC. Amino acid sequence: CASSSGILSYEQYF.

The J gene is TRBJ1-3, the V gene TRBV9; D may be TRBD1 (5 bases). The V end was cut by 4 bases, the J end by 0 bases, with 8 bases between. Germline V CDR1 and CDR2: SGDLS, YYNGEE. The CDR3 has 14 amino acids. The CDR3: CASSPGGSGNTIYF. The CDR3 nucleotides are TGTGCCAGCAGCCCTGGGGGCTCTGGAAACACCATATATTTT.

The V and J genes are TRBV6-6 and TRBJ1-1; tentative D call: TRBD1 (6 bases). This CDR3 contains 14 residues. Germline CDR1 and CDR2: MNHNY and SVGAGI (reference sequence). Trimming cost V 6 bases and J 0 bases, with 11 bases left between them. This chain's CDR3 is CASRQQGMNTEAFF. CDR3 sequence (DNA): TGTGCCAGCAGACAACAGGGTATGAACACTGAAGCTTTCTTT.

The rearrangement links TRBV7-6 to TRBJ1-1; D call uncertain. Germline V gene data show CDR1 as SGHVS and CDR2 as FNYEAQ. Trimming shortened V by 1 base and J by 2 bases, and 8 bases separated the two germline ends. The CDR3 is made up of 14 amino acids. CDR3 sequence (DNA): TGTGCCAGCAGCTTAGAATGGGGTAACACTGAAGCTTTCTTT. This gives the protein CASSLEWGNTEAFF.

V usage is TRBV7-9 and J usage is TRBJ1-2; D not certain. Trimming took 2 bases from V and 5 from J, leaving 15 bases between them. Germline CDR1 and CDR2: SEHNR and FQNEAQ (reference sequence). The CDR3 spans 15 residues. The CDR3 loop is CASSLSDQVGYGYTF. CDR3 in DNA: TGTGCCAGCAGCTTATCCGACCAAGTAGGATATGGCTACACCTTC.

The chain carries TRBV25-1 and TRBJ2-7, with TRBD2 matching 8 bases. The CDR3 has 13 residues. Germline V gene sequence: CDR1 MGHDK, CDR2 SYGVNS. Trimming cost V 4 bases and J 6 bases; bases outside gene matches: 5. The CDR3 protein is CASSVGRGGEQYF. CDR3 DNA: TGTGCCAGCAGTGTCGGGAGGGGAGGCGAGCAGTACTTC.